A selection of T cell receptor beta chains follows, all from one sample in a study of shared clonotypes between healthy human individuals. Sequenced by immunoSEQ multiplex PCR; TCRdb stores in-frame clones only, minus some. Of 170,000 or so clones in the sample, roughly 70% are singletons; the top ten hold 8% to 13%. The sequenced sample was memory CD4+ T cells sorted from blood. Every receptor here comes from a young man in good health. Each CDR3 is given with its conserved first and last residue.

v_call	j_call	cdr3_aa
TRBV9	TRBJ1-2	CASSVGQGGSGYTF
TRBV19	TRBJ2-5	CASSSQDWAETQYF
TRBV5-1	TRBJ2-1	CASSLITYNEQFF
TRBV6-5	TRBJ2-7	CASSVQGYGYEQYF
TRBV19	TRBJ1-4	CASSMRVGEKLFF
TRBV23-1	TRBJ1-1	CASVPDKGMNTEAFF
TRBV7-2	TRBJ2-1	CASSRIFSYNEQFF
TRBV5-1	TRBJ2-3	CASGTYSPDTQYF
TRBV5-5	TRBJ2-1	CASSRTSGTYNEQFF
TRBV19	TRBJ2-3	CASSIQLADTQYF
TRBV7-2	TRBJ2-7	CASSLRQGTYEQYF
TRBV25-1	TRBJ2-1	CASSGEERAVSYNEQFF
TRBV2	TRBJ2-5	CASSVAGAQETQYF
TRBV7-2	TRBJ1-5	CASSPGGSQPQHF
TRBV18	TRBJ2-5	CASSPLIADRKETQYF
TRBV18	TRBJ2-1	CASSPHRDNEQFF
TRBV6-5	TRBJ1-4	CATRTGAEKLFF
TRBV11-2	TRBJ2-3	CASSSFGEREVEDTQYF
TRBV11-2	TRBJ2-1	CASSRGQGDVNEQFF
TRBV5-1	TRBJ1-1	CASSFTGGTEAFF
TRBV6-5	TRBJ2-1	CATLSRPPKNEQFF
TRBV15	TRBJ2-7	CATSRADRTLSYEQYF
TRBV5-1	TRBJ2-7	CASSLVGRDYEQYF
TRBV7-2	TRBJ2-2	CASNYVPRGTGELFF
TRBV6-5	TRBJ2-7	CASSSRGVDEQYF
TRBV7-2	TRBJ2-5	CASSLGGPPETQYF
TRBV11-2	TRBJ2-3	CASSRTKAFGGTDTQYF
TRBV9	TRBJ2-7	CASSREGGYEQYF
TRBV19	TRBJ2-7	CASSRGGNYEQYF
TRBV18	TRBJ1-5	CASSPPGQGGRNQPQHF
TRBV5-1	TRBJ2-2	CASSSLPTGANTGELFF
TRBV9	TRBJ2-2	CASSVQGTGELFF
TRBV29-1	TRBJ2-1	CSVGRTGSTNSYNEQFF
TRBV19	TRBJ2-1	CASRSPPGQGPVDEQFF
TRBV5-4	TRBJ2-3	CASSVPGLASPRNTDTQYF
TRBV11-2	TRBJ2-1	CASSLGRSSYNEQFF
TRBV7-8	TRBJ1-5	CASSYRVNSNQPQHF
TRBV6-1	TRBJ1-5	CASSAEPVQPQHF